This T cell receptor beta chain came from a study of blood T cell repertoires in COVID-19. Produced via immunoSEQ multiplex PCR; TCRdb's table is partial and in-frame only. The table lists roughly 400,000 clones, 90% of them singletons. Trimming pared 1 base from V and 8 bases from J, leaving 5 bases between. Germline V lookup: CDR1 MGHRA, CDR2 YSYEKL. The CDR3 contains 11 residues. Self-reported history from a screening survey and questionnaire set each donor's cohort. For recovered donors of Cohort 3, there were two negative PCRs, clearance, or symptom resolution. This clone was found once. The clonotype originates from a man between 18 and 35 years old who had recovered from COVID-19. The chain joins TRBV4-1 to TRBJ1-2, with D uncertain. Material: PBMCs or T cells enriched from blood (not recorded which). The CDR3 sequence is CASSQGAGYTF. The CDR3, as DNA: TGCGCCAGCAGCCAAGGAGCCGGCTACACCTTC.